This T cell receptor (beta chain) was profiled in a study of technical replicates of blood from a handful of donors (dated by TCRdb to the late 2010s). A remark on this clone: Its antigen specificity is not known. No much larger clone exists at a distance of one base, and base qualities are not known.

The library relied on the immunoSEQ multiplex PCR assay. Sourced from immuneACCESS, this table was stored by TCRdb with only in-frame sequences that have V and J called. A share of the clones is absent; for the studies checked, an unresolved V gene accounts for under half, and the remainder has no known explanation. The sample data list more than 55,000 clones, and 85% to 95% of these were observed just once. The ten largest clones add up to under 0.5% of the sample. Sequenced: T cells isolated from PBMCs. The TCR sequence derives from a human donor in good health.

The bases read TGTGCCAGTTCCCTGGGACAGGGTAACACCGGGGAGCTGTTTTTT. Its translation is CASSLGQGNTGELFF. The chain is made from TRBV19 and TRBJ2-2; TRBD1 matches 9 bases in the middle. The germline V gene (reference sequence) sets CDR1 to LNHDA and CDR2 to SQIVND. CDR3 length: 15 amino acids, cysteine to phenylalanine. Of all the DNA, just the CDR3 is kept, 45 bases in frame from base 1. V and J are trimmed by 8 bases and 2 bases, and the gene matches miss 6 bases of the junction.